The text below deals with one TCR beta chain. As yet, its antigen is unknown. In germline, CDR1 is SGHTA, CDR2 FQGNSA. The CDR3 has 14 residues. This sample was included in a study of blood T cells in healthy people across ages. Whole-study results and caveats: Samples with more naive T cells showed higher observed beta diversity. Unsorted PBMCs prevented conclusive naive versus antigen-experienced comparison. Diversity figures derived from one million T cells were judged to underestimate the true value.

The authors isolated at least 7 million PBMCs per sample. Using a J-beta primer mix together with a sample-barcoded 5' primer, a second PCR was run for roughly 7 to 11 cycles. TCRdb reprocessed the 5' RACE reads via MiXCR and lists one record per CDR3 protein. The data contain about 730,000 distinct CDR3 sequences, about 42% of them singletons. The clonotype originates from an older woman in good health. Sequencing was done on a sample of blood. The chain is built from TRBV7-2 and TRBJ2-1; TRBD2 is a possible D gene (6 bases). TRBJ2-7 explains the end of the DNA better; the J call may be wrong. Here the CDR3 DNA reads TGTGCCAGCAGCCCCCGGGACTCCTACAATGAGCAGTACTTC. Amino acids: CASSPRDSYNEQYF.